This T cell receptor beta chain was recorded in a study of T-cell memory formation after mild COVID-19. Study-level background: Largely donor-specific TCR clusters were found. Study-wide results and limits: Mainly CM and EM harbored the contracting CD4+ clones; mainly EMRA harbored the CD8+ ones. Confirmation of SARS-CoV-2 specificity was lacking for second-wave clones peaking day 37. A balance of CD4 and CD8 characterized clones contracting day 15 to 85, whereas later expanders leaned CD4+.

This clonotype appeared a few times. Its specificity is unknown. TCRdb used MiXCR to reprocess the 5' RACE reads, holding one entry per CDR3 protein. The table has approximately 300,000 distinct CDR3 sequences, about 16% seen once; the top ten hold 22%. V was pared by 3 bases and J by 6 bases, with 9 bases between. The CDR3 sequence is 12 residues long. Germline lookup yields CDR1 SGHKS and CDR2 YYEKEE (reference sequence). The receptor was isolated from a man between 18 and 29 years old who had mild COVID-19 (a few samples of this study predate the infection). Cell type and time point are not known. Sample: PBMCs or a T cell subset sorted from them (not recorded which). This chain connects TRBV5-5 to TRBJ1-1; D unresolved. The CDR3 is CASSSRAAEAFF. Written as DNA, the CDR3 is TGTGCCAGCAGCTCCCGGGCGGCTGAAGCTTTCTTT.